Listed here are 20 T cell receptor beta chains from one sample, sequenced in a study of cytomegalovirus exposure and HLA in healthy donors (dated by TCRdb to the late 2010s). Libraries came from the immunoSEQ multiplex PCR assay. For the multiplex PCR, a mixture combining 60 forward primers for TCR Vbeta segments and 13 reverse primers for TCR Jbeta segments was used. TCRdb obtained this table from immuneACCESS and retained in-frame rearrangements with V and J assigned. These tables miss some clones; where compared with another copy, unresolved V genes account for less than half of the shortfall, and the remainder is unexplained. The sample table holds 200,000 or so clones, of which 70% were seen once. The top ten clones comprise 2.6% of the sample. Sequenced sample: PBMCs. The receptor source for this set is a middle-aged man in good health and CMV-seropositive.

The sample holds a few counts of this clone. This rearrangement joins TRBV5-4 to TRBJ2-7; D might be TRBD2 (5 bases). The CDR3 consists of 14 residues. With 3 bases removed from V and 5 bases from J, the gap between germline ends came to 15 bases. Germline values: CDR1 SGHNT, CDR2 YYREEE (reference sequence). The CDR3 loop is CASSSPRSGDEQYF. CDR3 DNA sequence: TGTGCCAGCAGCTCCCCACGCTCCGGGGACGAGCAGTACTTC.

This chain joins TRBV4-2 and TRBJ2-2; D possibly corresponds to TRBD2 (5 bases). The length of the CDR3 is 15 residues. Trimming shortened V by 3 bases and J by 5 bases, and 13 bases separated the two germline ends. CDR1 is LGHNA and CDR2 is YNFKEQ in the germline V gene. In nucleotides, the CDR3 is TGTGCCAGCAGCCAGCGCCTGACTAATACCGGGGAGCTGTTTTTT. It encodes CASSQRLTNTGELFF.

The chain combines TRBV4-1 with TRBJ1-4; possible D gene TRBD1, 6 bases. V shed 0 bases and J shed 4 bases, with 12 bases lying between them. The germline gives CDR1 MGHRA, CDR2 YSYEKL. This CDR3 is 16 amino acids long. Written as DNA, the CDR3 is TGCGCCAGCAGCCAAGATAGAACAGGGCTTAATGAAAAACTGTTTTTT. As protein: CASSQDRTGLNEKLFF.

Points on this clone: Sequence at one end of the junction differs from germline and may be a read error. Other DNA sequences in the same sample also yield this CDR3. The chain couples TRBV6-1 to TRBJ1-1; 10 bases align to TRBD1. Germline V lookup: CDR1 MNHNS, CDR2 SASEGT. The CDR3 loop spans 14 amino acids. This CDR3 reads CASSEGTGVTEAFF. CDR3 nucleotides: TGCGCCAGCAGCGAGGGGACAGGGGTAACTGAAGCTTTCTTT.

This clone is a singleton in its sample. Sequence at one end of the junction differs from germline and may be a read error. Here the CDR3 DNA reads TGTTCCAGCAGCGTTCCCGGGACAGGGAGGACCTACGAGCAGTACTTC. Translation: CSSSVPGTGRTYEQYF. The genes are TRBV7-9 and TRBJ2-7; TRBD1 agrees at 9 bases. This CDR3 is built from 16 residues. Germline V gives CDR1 SEHNR, CDR2 FQNEAQ (reference sequence).

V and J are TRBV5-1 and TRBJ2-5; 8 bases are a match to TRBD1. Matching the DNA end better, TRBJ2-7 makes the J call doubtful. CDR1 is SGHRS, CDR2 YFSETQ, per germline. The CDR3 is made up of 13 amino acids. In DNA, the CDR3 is TGCGCCAGCAGCAAGGGCACAGGGGGCGAGCAGTACTTC. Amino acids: CASSKGTGGEQYF.

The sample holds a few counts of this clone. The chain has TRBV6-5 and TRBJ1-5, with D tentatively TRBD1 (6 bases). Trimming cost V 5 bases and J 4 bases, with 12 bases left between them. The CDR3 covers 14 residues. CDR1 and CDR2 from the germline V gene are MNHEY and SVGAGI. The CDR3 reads CASSRDGTNQPQHF. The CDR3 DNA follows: TGTGCCAGCAGTCGGGACGGGACAAATCAGCCCCAGCATTTT.

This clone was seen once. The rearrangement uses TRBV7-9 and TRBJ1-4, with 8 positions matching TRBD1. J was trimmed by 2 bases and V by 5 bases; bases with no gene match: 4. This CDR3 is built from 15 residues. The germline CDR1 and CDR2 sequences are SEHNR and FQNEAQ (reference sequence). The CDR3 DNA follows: TGTGCCAGCAGCAACCGACAGGGGACTAATGAAAAACTGTTTTTT. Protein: CASSNRQGTNEKLFF.

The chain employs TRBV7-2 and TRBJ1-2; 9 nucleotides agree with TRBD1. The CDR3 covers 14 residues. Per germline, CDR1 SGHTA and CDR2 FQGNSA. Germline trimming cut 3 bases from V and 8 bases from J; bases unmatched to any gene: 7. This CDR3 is CASSFTGGVEGYTF. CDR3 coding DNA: TGTGCCAGCAGCTTCACAGGGGGCGTTGAGGGCTACACCTTC.

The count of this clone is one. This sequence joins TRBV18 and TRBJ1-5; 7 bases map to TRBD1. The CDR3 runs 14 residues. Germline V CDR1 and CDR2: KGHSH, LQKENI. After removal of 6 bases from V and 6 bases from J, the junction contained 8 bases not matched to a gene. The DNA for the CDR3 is TGTGCCAGCTCCCCCTACAGGGGACGTCAGCCCCAGCATTTT. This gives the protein CASSPYRGRQPQHF.

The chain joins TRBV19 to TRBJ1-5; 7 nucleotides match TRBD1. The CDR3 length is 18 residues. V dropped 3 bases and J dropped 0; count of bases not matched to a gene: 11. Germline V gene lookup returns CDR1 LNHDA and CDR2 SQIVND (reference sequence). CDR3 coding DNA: TGTGCCAGTAGTATGGGCCTAAGGACAGGATATAGCAATCAGCCCCAGCATTTT. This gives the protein CASSMGLRTGYSNQPQHF.

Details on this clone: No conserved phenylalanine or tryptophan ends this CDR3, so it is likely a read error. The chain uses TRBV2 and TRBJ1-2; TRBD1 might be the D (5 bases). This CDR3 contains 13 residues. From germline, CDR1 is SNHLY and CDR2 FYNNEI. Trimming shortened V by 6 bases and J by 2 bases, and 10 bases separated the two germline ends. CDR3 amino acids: CASRAGMNYGYTS. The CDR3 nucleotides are TGTGCCAGCAGGGCAGGGATGAACTATGGCTACACCTCC.

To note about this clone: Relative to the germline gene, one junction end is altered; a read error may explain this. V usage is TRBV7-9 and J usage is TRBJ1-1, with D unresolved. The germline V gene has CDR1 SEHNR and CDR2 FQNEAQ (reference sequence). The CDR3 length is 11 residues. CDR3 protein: CSSSQSTEAFF. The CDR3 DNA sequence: TGTTCCAGCAGCCAATCCACTGAAGCTTTCTTT.

Here the CDR3 DNA reads TGTGCCAGCTCACCCCAGTCCGAGGCTGAAGCTTTCTTT. It codes for CASSPQSEAEAFF. J is TRBJ1-1 and V is TRBV18; D gene unclear. The CDR3 runs 13 residues. The V end lost 3 bases, the J end lost 6 bases, and 11 bases lay between the germline ends. CDR1 and CDR2 from the germline V gene are KGHSH and LQKENI.

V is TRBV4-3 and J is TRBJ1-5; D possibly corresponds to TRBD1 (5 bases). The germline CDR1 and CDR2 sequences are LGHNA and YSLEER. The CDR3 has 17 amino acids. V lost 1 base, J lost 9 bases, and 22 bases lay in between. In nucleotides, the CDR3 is TGCGCCAGCAGCCAAGTGTGGGGGGAGAACGACTTTCGGCCCCAGCATTTT. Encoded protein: CASSQVWGENDFRPQHF.

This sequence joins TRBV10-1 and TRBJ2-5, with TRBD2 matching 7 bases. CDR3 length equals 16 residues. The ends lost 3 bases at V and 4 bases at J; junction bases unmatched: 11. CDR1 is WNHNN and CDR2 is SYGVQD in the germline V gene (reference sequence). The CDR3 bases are TGCGCCAGCAGTGAAGCTCCGACTAGCCCGGGAGAGACCCAGTACTTC. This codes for CASSEAPTSPGETQYF.

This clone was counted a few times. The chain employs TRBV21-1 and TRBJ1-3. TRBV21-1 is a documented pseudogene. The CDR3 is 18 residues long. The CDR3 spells CASSSREIGVDTGNTIYF. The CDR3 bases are TGTGCCAGCAGCTCCCGGGAGATTGGGGTGGATACTGGAAACACCATATATTTT.

The CDR3 region is CASSLVPGGGGETQYF. The CDR3 DNA follows: TGCGCCAGCAGCTTGGTTCCAGGGGGAGGAGGAGAGACCCAGTACTTC. The V gene is TRBV5-1, the J gene TRBJ2-5, with a weak D call TRBD1 (7 bases). The CDR3 spans 16 residues. Germline V CDR1 and CDR2: SGHRS, YFSETQ. The V gene lost 0 bases and the J gene lost 4 bases, with 16 bases spanning the gap.

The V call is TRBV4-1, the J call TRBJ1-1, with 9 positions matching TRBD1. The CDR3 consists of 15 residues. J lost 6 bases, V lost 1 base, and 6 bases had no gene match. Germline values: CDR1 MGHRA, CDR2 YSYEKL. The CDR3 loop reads CASSQVGQGRAEAFF. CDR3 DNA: TGCGCCAGCAGCCAAGTTGGACAGGGGAGAGCTGAAGCTTTCTTT.

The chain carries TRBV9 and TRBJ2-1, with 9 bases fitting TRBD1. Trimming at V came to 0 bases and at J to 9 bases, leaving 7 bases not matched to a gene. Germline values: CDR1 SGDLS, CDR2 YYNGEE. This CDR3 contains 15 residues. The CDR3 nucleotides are TGTGCCAGCAGCGTAGAGTCGGGACAGGGCGGTGAGCAGTTCTTC. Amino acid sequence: CASSVESGQGGEQFF.